The 2 T cell receptor beta chains below come from one sample, sequenced in a study of cytomegalovirus exposure and HLA in healthy donors. PCR employed 60 Vbeta and 13 Jbeta primers. The data were produced by immunoSEQ multiplex PCR, yet TCRdb's version contains in-frame clones alone and is incomplete. The top ten clones hold roughly 0.99% of a sample with some 150,000 clones, roughly three quarters of them seen once. Sequencing input: PBMCs. The receptors here all came from a male donor in good health and CMV-seronegative.

The chain combines TRBV4-1 with TRBJ1-1, with TRBD1 identical over 7 bases. The CDR3 loop spans 15 amino acids. The V segment lost 3 bases and the J segment 1 base; nucleotides outside the gene matches: 5. CDR1 is MGHRA, CDR2 YSYEKL, per germline. Written as DNA, the CDR3 is TGCGCCAGCAGCCAGGCGGACAGGTCGAACACTGAAGCTTTCTTT. It is translated as CASSQADRSNTEAFF.

CDR3: CASSQGLGNSPLHF. The DNA for the CDR3 is TGTGCCAGCAGTCAGGGTTTGGGGAATTCACCCCTCCACTTT. This chain links TRBV6-5 with TRBJ1-6; the D gene is possibly TRBD1 (5 bases). This CDR3 spans 14 amino acids. Trimming removed 5 bases at V and 7 bases at J, with 12 bases between. Germline V gene sequence: CDR1 MNHEY, CDR2 SVGAGI.